Each of the 8 T cell receptor beta chains below was sequenced from the same sample in a study of cytomegalovirus exposure and HLA in healthy donors. The PCR had 60 Vbeta and 13 Jbeta primers. The data were produced by immunoSEQ multiplex PCR, yet TCRdb's version contains in-frame clones alone and is incomplete. The table has roughly 140,000 clones, 60% to 80% seen once. Sequences were obtained from PBMCs. Receptors originate from a male donor in good health and CMV-seronegative.

The V call is TRBV12-1, the J call TRBJ2-3; the DNA was not used to check the table's D call, TRBD2. TRBV12-1 is an annotated pseudogene. There are 16 residues in the CDR3. CDR3 residues: CASSLRPATSTDTQYF. DNA for the CDR3: TGTGCCAGCAGCTTGCGTCCTGCTACTAGCACAGATACGCAGTATTTT.

This clone was found once. The gene calls are TRBV4-3 and TRBJ1-2, with unresolved D. There are 14 residues in the CDR3. Germline CDR1 LGHNA, CDR2 YSLEER. Trimming took 4 bases from V and 1 from J, leaving 10 bases between them. The DNA for the CDR3 is TGCGCCAGCAGCCCAGGCTTGGGTAACTATGGCTACACCTTC. Translated: CASSPGLGNYGYTF.

This clone was seen once. The chain employs TRBV5-4 and TRBJ1-1; D gene ambiguous. V was clipped by 0 bases and J by 2 bases, with 5 bases between them. CDR3 length: 13 residues. Germline V gene lookup returns CDR1 SGHNT and CDR2 YYREEE (reference sequence). CDR3 loop: CASSLDSNTEAFF. For the CDR3, the DNA is TGTGCCAGCAGCTTGGACAGTAACACTGAAGCTTTCTTT.

The chain employs TRBV5-8 and TRBJ2-1; D perhaps matches TRBD2 (6 bases). Looked up from germline, CDR1 is SGHTS and CDR2 is YDEGEE. Trimming pared 3 bases from V and 0 bases from J, leaving 10 bases between. This CDR3 is built from 15 residues. CDR3 loop: CASSSGGASYNEQFF. For the CDR3, the DNA is TGTGCCAGCAGCTCCGGGGGAGCCTCCTACAATGAGCAGTTCTTC.

The V and J genes are TRBV21-1 and TRBJ2-7; the table names TRBD2, a call not compared with the DNA. TRBV21-1 is annotated as a pseudogene. CDR3 size: 14 residues. For the CDR3, the DNA is TGTGCCAGCAGCAAAATCGAGGGTCACTACGAGCAGTACTTC. It codes for CASSKIEGHYEQYF.

The chain is built from TRBV5-5 and TRBJ1-5; D possibly corresponds to TRBD1 (6 bases). Germline CDR1 reads SGHKS; CDR2 reads YYEKEE (reference sequence). Trimming stripped 6 bases from V and 0 bases from J, with 10 bases between. The CDR3 totals 14 residues. The CDR3 bases are TGTGCCAGCACCCCAGGGGATAGCAATCAGCCCCAGCATTTT. As protein: CASTPGDSNQPQHF.

A few counts support this clone. The chain employs TRBV18 and TRBJ2-2; TRBD1 agrees at 7 bases. The CDR3 is made up of 16 amino acids. Trimming cost V 2 bases and J 1 base; bases outside gene matches: 4. Germline-derived CDR1 and CDR2 are KGHSH and LQKENI. CDR3 sequence: CASSPVRQGNTGELFF. The CDR3 DNA is TGTGCCAGCTCACCAGTGAGACAGGGGAACACCGGGGAGCTGTTTTTT.

The chain has TRBV5-6 and TRBJ2-5; 14 nucleotides match TRBD2. V was pared by 1 base and J by 4 bases, with 6 bases of the junction left unmatched. Germline loops: CDR1 SGHDT, CDR2 YYEEEE. This CDR3 is 17 amino acids long. The CDR3 reads CASSLIPTSGGGETQYF. The CDR3 DNA reads TGTGCCAGCAGCTTGATCCCGACTAGCGGGGGGGGAGAGACCCAGTACTTC.